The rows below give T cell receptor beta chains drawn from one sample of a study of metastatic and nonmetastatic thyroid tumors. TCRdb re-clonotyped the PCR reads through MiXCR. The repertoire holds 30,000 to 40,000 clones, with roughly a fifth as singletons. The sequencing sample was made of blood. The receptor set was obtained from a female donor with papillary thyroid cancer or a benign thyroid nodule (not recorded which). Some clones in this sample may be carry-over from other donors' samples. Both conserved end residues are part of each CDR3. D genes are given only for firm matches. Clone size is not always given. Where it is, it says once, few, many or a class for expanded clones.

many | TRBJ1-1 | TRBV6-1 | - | TGTGCCAGCAGTGATCAGTTTATGAACACTGAAGCTTTCTTT | CASSDQFMNTEAFF
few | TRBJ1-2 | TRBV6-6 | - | TGTGCCAGCAGTTACGGGGGGGACTATGGCTACACCTTC | CASSYGGDYGYTF
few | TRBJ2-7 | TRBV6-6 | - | TGTGCCAGCAGTTATAGTCTTTACTACGAGCAGTACTTC | CASSYSLYYEQYF
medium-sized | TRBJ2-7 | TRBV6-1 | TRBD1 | TGTGCCACCCTGGACAGGTTCGCCTACGAGCAGTACTTC | CATLDRFAYEQYF
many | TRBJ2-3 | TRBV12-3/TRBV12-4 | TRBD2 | TGTGCCAGCAGACATGGACTAGCGGGGAGCACAGATACGCAGTATTTT | CASRHGLAGSTDTQYF
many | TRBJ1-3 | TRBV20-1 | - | TGCAGTGCGGTACGGGGCTCTGGAAACACCATATATTTT | CSAVRGSGNTIYF
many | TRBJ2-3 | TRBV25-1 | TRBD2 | TGTGCCAGCAGTGAAGGCGGAGCGGGGTGGTATACAGATACGCAGTATTTT | CASSEGGAGWYTDTQYF
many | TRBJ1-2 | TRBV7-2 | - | TGTGCCAGCAGCAAACGATGGGACACTGCTAACTATGGCTACACCTTC | CASSKRWDTANYGYTF
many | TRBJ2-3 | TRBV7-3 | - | TGTGCCAGCAGCTTAAGGGGGGTCACAGATACGCAGTATTTT | CASSLRGVTDTQYF
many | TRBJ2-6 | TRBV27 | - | TGTGCCAGCAGTTTTGGGGGTGGGGTCTCTGGGGCCAACGTCCTGACTTTC | CASSFGGGVSGANVLTF
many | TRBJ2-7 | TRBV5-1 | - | TGCGCCAGCAGCTTGGAGGCAGGGGGGATCGGCGAGCAGTACTTC | CASSLEAGGIGEQYF
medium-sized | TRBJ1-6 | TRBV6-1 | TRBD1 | TGTGCCAGCAGTTCACAGACAGGGGAGCCTTCACCCCTCCACTTT | CASSSQTGEPSPLHF
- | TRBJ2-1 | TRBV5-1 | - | TGCGCCAGCAGCTTGGGGGGAGGCTCCTACAATGAGCAGTTCTTC | CASSLGGGSYNEQFF
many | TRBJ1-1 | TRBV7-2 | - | TGTGCCAGCAGCTTACGGGGTGAGAACACTGAAGCTTTCTTT | CASSLRGENTEAFF
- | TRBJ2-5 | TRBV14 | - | TGTGCCAGCAGCCAAGAGGGACGAGAGACCCAGTACTTC | CASSQEGRETQYF
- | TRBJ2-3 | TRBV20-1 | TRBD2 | TGCAGTGCTAGAGAGACTAGCGGGAGTGGAGATACGCAGTATTTT | CSARETSGSGDTQYF
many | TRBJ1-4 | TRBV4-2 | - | TGTGCCAGCAGCCAAGTCGGGGGGCCTGGTGAAAAACTGTTTTTT | CASSQVGGPGEKLFF
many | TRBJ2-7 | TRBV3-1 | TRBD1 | TGTGCCAGCAGCCATTGGGACAGGGGGCTAGCCTACGAGCAGTACTTC | CASSHWDRGLAYEQYF
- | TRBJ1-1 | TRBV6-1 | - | TGTGCCAGCAGTCGCCCTGGACAAGCCGAAGATGAAGCTTTCTTT | CASSRPGQAEDEAFF
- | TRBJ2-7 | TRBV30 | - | TGTGCCTGGGGGCCAGGAGTGGGGCAGTACTTC | CAWGPGVGQYF
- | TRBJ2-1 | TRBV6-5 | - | TGTGCCAGCAGTCCTTTGCTTCCGGGACGTCGTTACAATGAGCAGTTCTTC | CASSPLLPGRRYNEQFF
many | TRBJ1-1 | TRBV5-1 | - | TGCGCCAGCAGCACGGCTAATGCCGGGGACGCTGAAGCTTTCTTT | CASSTANAGDAEAFF
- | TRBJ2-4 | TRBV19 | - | TGTGCCAGTAGGGCAGGTGGGGGCATTCAGTACTTC | CASRAGGGIQYF
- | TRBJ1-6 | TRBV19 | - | TGTGCCAGTAGTACCTTACCAGGAAGAGATAATTCACCCCTCCACTTT | CASSTLPGRDNSPLHF
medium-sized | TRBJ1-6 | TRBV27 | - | TGTGCCAGCAGTCTCAGGGGTCCCGAGTCACCCCTCCACTTT | CASSLRGPESPLHF
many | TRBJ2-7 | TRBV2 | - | TGTGCCAGCAGTGACAGTGGGCAGACGACCCGGTACTTC | CASSDSGQTTRYF
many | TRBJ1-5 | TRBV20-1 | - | TGCAGTGCTAAGGGGGGGCTCGGTCAGCCCCAGCATTTT | CSAKGGLGQPQHF
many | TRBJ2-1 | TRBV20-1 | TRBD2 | TGCAGTGCTAGAGATGCCAAGCGGGGGGACAATGAGCAGTTCTTC | CSARDAKRGDNEQFF
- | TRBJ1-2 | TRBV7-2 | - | TGTGCCAGCAGCTCAGGAGCAGGGGACTATGGCTACACCTTC | CASSSGAGDYGYTF
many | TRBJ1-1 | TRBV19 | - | TGTGCCAGTAGTGTGACGGCTCTGAACACTGAAGCTTTCTTT | CASSVTALNTEAFF
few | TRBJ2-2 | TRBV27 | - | TGTGCCAGCAGCCTAGGGAGACAGTTCGGGGAGCTGTTTTTT | CASSLGRQFGELFF
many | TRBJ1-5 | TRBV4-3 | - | TGCGCCAGCAGCCAAGATGCGTGTCAGAAAGACAATCAGCCCCAGCATTTT | CASSQDACQKDNQPQHF
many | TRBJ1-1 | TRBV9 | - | TGTGCCAGCAGTTACGGCAGGGGAAGCACTGAAGCTTTCTTT | CASSYGRGSTEAFF
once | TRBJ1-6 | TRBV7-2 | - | TGTGCCAGCAGCTTAGTAACTAGAGACCTCCACTTT | CASSLVTRDLHF
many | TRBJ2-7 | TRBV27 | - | TGTGCCAGCAGTTTACAGGGTCCCTACGAGCAGTACTTC | CASSLQGPYEQYF
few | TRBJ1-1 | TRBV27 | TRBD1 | TGTGCCAGCAGTTTATGGTCCGGGACAGGGGGAGTTAACACTGAAGCTTTCTTT | CASSLWSGTGGVNTEAFF
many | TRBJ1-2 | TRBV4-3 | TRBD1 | TGCGCCAGCAGCCAGGAACTGGGACAGGGGGCGAGTAACTATGGCTACACCTTC | CASSQELGQGASNYGYTF
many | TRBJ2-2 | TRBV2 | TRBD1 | TGTGCCAGCACCTTGGGACAGGGGGCAATCGGGGAGCTGTTTTTT | CASTLGQGAIGELFF
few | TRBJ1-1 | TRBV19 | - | TGTGCCAGTAGGAGCAGGGCCGGCACTGAAGCTTTCTTT | CASRSRAGTEAFF